Following are 13 T cell receptor beta chains from one sample sequenced in a study of T cells in Graves' hyperthyroidism and ophthalmopathy. The TCR beta CDR3 regions underwent amplification using RNA transcripts as the source. The HTBI primer set was used in a first-round RT-PCR of the TCR CDR3. TCRdb processed the multiplex PCR reads anew with MiXCR; each CDR3 protein has one entry. Of some 700,000 distinct CDR3 sequences detected, 17% appear once; the ten largest clones hold roughly a sixth. Sequencing was performed on blood. The receptors were sampled from a man aged 50-59 years with Graves' hyperthyroidism.

This clonotype has at least ten counts. The V call is TRBV3-1, the J call TRBJ2-5; D gene ambiguous. Trimming took off 4 bases at V and 5 bases at J, with 14 bases between the two ends. The CDR3 has 14 amino acids. Per germline, CDR1 LGHDT and CDR2 YNNKEL (reference sequence). CDR3 in DNA: TGTGCCAGCAGCCTAAACCGGGTCTGGGAGACCCAGTACTTC. This sequence encodes CASSLNRVWETQYF.

This clonotype was recorded many times. The chain couples TRBV2 to TRBJ2-7, with 7 bases matching TRBD2. With V trimmed by 5 bases and J by 5 bases, 12 bases remained unmatched. This CDR3 has 15 amino acids. Germline CDR1 and CDR2: SNHLY and FYNNEI. CDR3 sequence reads: CASSWGGTTADEQYF. CDR3 coding DNA: TGTGCCAGCAGTTGGGGGGGGACTACCGCCGACGAGCAGTACTTC.

The chain joins TRBV7-8 to TRBJ2-1; TRBD1 matches 8 bases. Germline assignment: CDR1 SGHVS and CDR2 FQNEAQ. Unmatched junction bases numbered 9, after V lost 5 bases and J lost 6 bases. CDR3 length equals 15 residues. DNA for the CDR3: TGTGCCAGCAGCCCCCGGACAGGGAAAACCAATGAGCAGTTCTTC. It specifies CASSPRTGKTNEQFF.

This clonotype was counted at least ten times. The V call is TRBV7-6, the J call TRBJ2-7, with 12 positions matching TRBD2. The CDR3 length is 14 residues. Trimming took 5 bases from V and 6 from J; bases not matched to a gene: 5. Germline CDR1 and CDR2: SGHVS and FNYEAQ. CDR3 amino acids: CASSPRTSGAEQYF. DNA for the CDR3: TGTGCCAGCAGCCCCCGGACTAGCGGGGCCGAGCAGTACTTC.

The chain is built from TRBV15 and TRBJ1-1, with D unclear. In germline, CDR1 is LNHNV, CDR2 YYDKDF (reference sequence). The CDR3 contains 13 residues. V was clipped by 1 base and J by 6 bases, with 9 bases between them. The CDR3 nucleotides are TGTGCCACCAGCAGAGTTTTGGATGCTGAAGCTTTCTTT. It codes for CATSRVLDAEAFF.

This clonotype has a count of ten or more. The gene calls are TRBV10-2 and TRBJ2-7, with TRBD2 matching over 16 bases. CDR1 WSHSY and CDR2 SAAADI come from the germline V gene. Trimming cost V 4 bases and J 3 bases; bases outside gene matches: 9. The CDR3 covers 18 residues. The CDR3 protein is CASSGLGTSGRENYEQYF. The CDR3 nucleotides are TGCGCCAGCAGTGGGTTAGGGACTAGCGGGAGGGAGAACTACGAGCAGTACTTC.

This clonotype was seen many times. The final CDR3 position lacks the conserved phenylalanine or tryptophan, pointing to a likely read error. The J gene is TRBJ2-5, the V gene TRBV7-2, with unresolved D. With 0 bases removed from V and 5 bases from J, the gap between germline ends came to 10 bases. CDR3 length: 14 residues. Germline values: CDR1 SGHTA, CDR2 FQGNSA. The CDR3 sequence is CASSLAVRPETQYL. In DNA form, the CDR3 reads TGTGCCAGCAGCTTAGCGGTGCGTCCGGAGACCCAGTACCTC.

As regards this clonotype: The CDR3 end shows no conserved phenylalanine or tryptophan, and so a read error is likely. The chain has TRBV16 and TRBJ2-1; 10 bases are a match to TRBD2. V lost 6 bases and J lost 2; bases outside the gene matches: 19. Germline V lookup: CDR1 KGHSY, CDR2 FQNENV. This CDR3 contains 20 residues. CDR3 sequence: CASSHARDTSGRAPYNEQFY. CDR3 nucleotides: TGTGCCAGCAGTCACGCGAGGGATACCAGCGGGAGGGCCCCCTACAATGAGCAGTTCTAC.

In its sample, this clonotype was seen many times. The rearrangement uses TRBV20-1 and TRBJ2-1, with D perhaps matching TRBD2 (6 bases). The CDR3 is 15 amino acids. Trimming took 0 bases from V and 7 from J, leaving 16 bases between them. Looked up from germline, CDR1 is DFQATT and CDR2 is SNEGSKA (reference sequence). The DNA for the CDR3 is TGCAGTGCTAGAGATGGGGGGTGGCTAGCGAATGAGCAGTTCTTC. Protein: CSARDGGWLANEQFF.

The rearrangement uses TRBV7-2 and TRBJ2-1; 7 nucleotides agree with TRBD2. The germline V gene has CDR1 SGHTA and CDR2 FQGNSA. The CDR3 length is 16 residues. V shed 5 bases and J 0 bases; nucleotides not matched to a gene: 7. The CDR3 loop reads CASSTHLAVSYNEQFF. The CDR3 coding sequence is TGTGCCAGCAGCACCCACCTAGCGGTCTCCTACAATGAGCAGTTCTTC.

The CDR3 DNA sequence: TGTGCCAGCAGCTTAACGGGGAATGGGGCCAACGTCCTGACTTTC. This translates into CASSLTGNGANVLTF. V and J are TRBV7-9 and TRBJ2-6, with a possible D match to TRBD2 (5 bases). Germline V lookup: CDR1 SEHNR, CDR2 FQNEAQ (reference sequence). The CDR3 sequence is 15 residues long. Trimming removed 2 bases at V and 3 bases at J, with 8 bases between.

This clonotype was counted between two and nine times. The chain has TRBV14 and TRBJ2-7; possibly TRBD1 or TRBD2 for D (5 bases each). Between the trimmed V and J ends, which lost 4 bases and 2 bases, there was a span of 12 bases. Germline V gene lookup returns CDR1 SGHDN and CDR2 FVKESK. The length of the CDR3 is 14 residues. CDR3 region: CASSLWDGAYEQYF. CDR3 in DNA: TGTGCCAGCAGCCTATGGGACGGGGCCTACGAGCAGTACTTC. Together with reference TRBV14 and TRBJ2-7, the CDR3 gives the full variable domain: EAGVTQFPSHSVIEKGQTVTLRCDPISGHDNLYWYRRVMGKEIKFLLHFVKESKQDESGMPNNRFLAERTGGTYSTLKVQPAELEDSGVYFCASSLWDGAYEQYFGPGTRLTVT.

The chain joins TRBV28 to TRBJ2-3, with D perhaps TRBD1 (6 bases). V lost 6 bases to trimming and J lost 6 bases, with 13 bases between them. CDR3 length: 13 residues. Per germline, CDR1 MDHEN and CDR2 SYDVKM. CDR3 amino acids: CASRDSTLDTQYF. In DNA form, the CDR3 reads TGTGCCAGCAGGGACAGTACATTGGATACGCAGTATTTT. Full variable domain (outside the CDR3, taken from reference TRBV28 and TRBJ2-3): DVKVTQSSRYLVKRTGEKVFLECVQDMDHENMFWYRQDPGLGLRLIYFSYDVKMKEKGDIPEGYSVSREKKERFSLILESASTNQTSMYLCASRDSTLDTQYFGPGTRLTVL.